Listed here are 13 T cell receptor beta chains from one sample, sequenced in a study of blood T cell repertoires in COVID-19. TCRdb's copy holds only in-frame clones and misses some; the assay was immunoSEQ multiplex PCR. The table includes 100,000 or so clones, around 79% detected once. What was sequenced was peripheral blood. The receptors originated from a man aged 70-80 years with active or convalescent COVID-19.

A remark on this clone: The junction and the germline gene differ at one end; a read error may be behind it. The chain is built from TRBV6-1 and TRBJ1-1; D might be TRBD1 (6 bases). CDR3 length: 15 residues. Germline lookup yields CDR1 MNHNS and CDR2 SASEGT. The CDR3 nucleotides are TGTGCCAGCAGGGAAGCCGTCGGGGGGCCCACTGAAGCTTTCTTT. Translating gives CASREAVGGPTEAFF.

V is TRBV27 and J is TRBJ1-2; possible D gene TRBD1, 6 bases. Trimming stripped 4 bases from V and 8 bases from J, with 20 bases between. Germline values: CDR1 MNHEY, CDR2 SMNVEV (reference sequence). The CDR3 length is 15 residues. In nucleotides, the CDR3 is TGTGCCAGCAGTTCACAGGGTATTAGAACTATGGGCTACACCTTC. Translated: CASSSQGIRTMGYTF.

The chain recombines TRBV10-3 with TRBJ1-5; perhaps TRBD1 as D (5 bases). Germline V gene data show CDR1 as ENHRY and CDR2 as SYGVKD. Trimming cost V 2 bases and J 2 bases, with 10 bases left between them. CDR3 length equals 15 residues. CDR3 region: CAISEGAGGNQPQHF. DNA for the CDR3: TGTGCCATCAGTGAGGGGGCTGGTGGCAATCAGCCCCAGCATTTT.

The chain has TRBV2 and TRBJ2-7, with 10 bases matching TRBD2. J lost 1 base, V lost 4 bases, and 4 bases had no gene match. The germline V gene encodes CDR1 SNHLY and CDR2 FYNNEI. The CDR3 contains 15 residues. CDR3 amino acids: CASSVNSGGSYEQYF. CDR3 in DNA: TGTGCCAGCAGTGTTAATAGCGGGGGGTCCTACGAGCAGTACTTC.

The V and J genes are TRBV19 and TRBJ2-1; 9 nucleotides align to TRBD2. Looked up from germline, CDR1 is LNHDA and CDR2 is SQIVND (reference sequence). CDR3 size: 18 residues. V shed 6 bases, J shed 7 bases, and the junction held 19 bases outside the gene matches. CDR3 coding DNA: TGTGCCAGTAGGAGCGGCAGGGCCCTTAGCGGGAGCAGGAATGAGCAGTTCTTC. Amino acids: CASRSGRALSGSRNEQFF. The complete variable domain, with remaining parts taken from reference TRBV19 and TRBJ2-1, reads DGGITQSPKYLFRKEGQNVTLSCEQNLNHDAMYWYRQDPGQGLRLIYYSQIVNDFQKGDIAEGYSVSREKKESFPLTVTSAQKNPTAFYLCASRSGRALSGSRNEQFFGPGTRLTVL.

In this sample, this clone turned up once. This CDR3 reads CASGLEQNSPLHF. As DNA, the CDR3 is TGTGCTAGTGGTTTGGAACAAAATTCACCCCTCCACTTT. This sequence joins TRBV12-5 and TRBJ1-6; D is unclear. This CDR3 region has 13 residues. The germline V gene has CDR1 LGHNT and CDR2 FRNRAP. The germline V and J ends were trimmed by 1 base and 7 bases, with 5 bases remaining between them. Based on the CDR3 plus reference TRBV12-5 and TRBJ1-6, the full variable domain is DARVTQTPRHKVTEMGQEVTMRCQPILGHNTVFWYRQTMMQGLELLAYFRNRAPLDDSGMPKDRFSAEMPDATLATLKIQPSEPRDSAVYFCASGLEQNSPLHFGNGTRLTVT.

The chain carries TRBV2 and TRBJ1-5; the D is unclear. Trimming left V 4 bases short and J 1 base short, with 5 bases between. This CDR3 spans 13 amino acids. Germline V CDR1 and CDR2: SNHLY, FYNNEI. The DNA of the CDR3 is TGTGCCAGCAGTGTGGCAAGCAATCAGCCCCAGCATTTT. Amino acid sequence: CASSVASNQPQHF.

This clone has more than one count but fewer than ten. The chain has TRBV9 and TRBJ1-3, with a tentative D call TRBD1 (6 bases). V lost 3 bases and J lost 2, with 12 bases in between. CDR3 size: 15 residues. CDR1 and CDR2 (germline): SGDLS, YYNGEE. The CDR3 nucleotides read TGTGCCAGCAGCGAACTGGGACACCCTGGAAACACCATATATTTT. This gives the protein CASSELGHPGNTIYF.

The rearrangement joins TRBV27 to TRBJ1-1; 7 bases are a match to TRBD1. V shed 3 bases and J 1 base; nucleotides not matched to a gene: 8. The CDR3 consists of 16 residues. In germline, CDR1 is MNHEY, CDR2 SMNVEV (reference sequence). CDR3 sequence: CASSFVRGQANTEAFF. DNA of the CDR3: TGTGCCAGCAGTTTCGTTAGGGGGCAGGCGAACACTGAAGCTTTCTTT.

The chain joins TRBV5-1 to TRBJ2-7; 7 bases map to TRBD1. V lost 4 bases to trimming and J lost 7 bases; unmatched junction nucleotides: 11. This CDR3 comprises 14 residues. The germline V gene encodes CDR1 SGHRS and CDR2 YFSETQ. The CDR3 bases are TGCGCCAGCAGCAAGGCCCGACAGGGTGGGGAGCAGTACTTC. This encodes CASSKARQGGEQYF.

V is TRBV6-5 and J is TRBJ2-1, with 11 bases identical to TRBD2. V shed 6 bases, J shed 5 bases, and the junction held 6 bases outside the gene matches. The germline gives CDR1 MNHEY, CDR2 SVGAGI. The CDR3 extends over 15 amino acids. As DNA, the CDR3 is TGTGCCAGCAGAATCGGGACTAGCGGAAACAATGAGCAGTTCTTC. Translated: CASRIGTSGNNEQFF.

The chain carries TRBV2 and TRBJ1-5; D is unresolved. Germline V lookup: CDR1 SNHLY, CDR2 FYNNEI. The CDR3 covers 16 residues. V was trimmed by 4 bases and J by 2 bases, leaving 15 bases between them. The CDR3, as DNA: TGTGCCAGCAGTGGGGAGGGTACATTTGGCAATCAGCCCCAGCATTTT. The encoded protein is CASSGEGTFGNQPQHF.

The V call is TRBV6-9, the J call TRBJ1-5; 7 nucleotides line up with TRBD1. The CDR3 runs to 15 residues. Germline V gives CDR1 MNHGY, CDR2 SVAAGI. The junction had 7 bases not matched to a gene; V was cut back by 2 bases and J by 6 bases. The CDR3 DNA sequence: TGTGCCAGCAGTTATGGCGAACAGGGGAGTCAGCCCCAGCATTTT. It translates to CASSYGEQGSQPQHF.